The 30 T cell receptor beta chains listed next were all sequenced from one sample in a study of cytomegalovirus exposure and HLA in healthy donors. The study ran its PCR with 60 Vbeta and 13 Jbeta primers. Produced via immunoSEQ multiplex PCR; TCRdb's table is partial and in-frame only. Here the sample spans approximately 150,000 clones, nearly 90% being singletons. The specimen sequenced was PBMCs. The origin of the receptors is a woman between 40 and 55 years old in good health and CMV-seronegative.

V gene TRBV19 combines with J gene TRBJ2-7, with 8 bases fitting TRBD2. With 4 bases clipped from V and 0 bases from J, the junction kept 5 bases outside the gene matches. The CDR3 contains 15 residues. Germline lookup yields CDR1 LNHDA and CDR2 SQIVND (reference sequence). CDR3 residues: CASSTSGTSSYEQYF. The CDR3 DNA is TGTGCCAGTAGTACCTCCGGGACTAGCTCCTACGAGCAGTACTTC.

The CDR3 sequence: CASSLRDRDGEQYF. The CDR3 DNA sequence: TGTGCCAGTAGTCTCCGGGACAGGGATGGGGAGCAGTACTTC. The chain couples TRBV19 to TRBJ2-5, with 9 bases fitting TRBD1. J gave up 11 bases and V 5 bases, and 12 bases lay outside the gene matches. Germline-derived CDR1 and CDR2 are LNHDA and SQIVND (reference sequence). This CDR3 has 14 residues. The variable domain in full, completed from reference TRBV19 and TRBJ2-5, reads DGGITQSPKYLFRKEGQNVTLSCEQNLNHDAMYWYRQDPGQGLRLIYYSQIVNDFQKGDIAEGYSVSREKKESFPLTVTSAQKNPTAFYLCASSLRDRDGEQYFGPGTRLLVL.

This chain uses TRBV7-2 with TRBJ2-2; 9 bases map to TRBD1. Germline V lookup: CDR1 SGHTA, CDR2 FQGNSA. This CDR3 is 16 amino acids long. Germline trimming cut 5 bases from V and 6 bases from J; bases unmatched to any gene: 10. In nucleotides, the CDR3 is TGTGCCAGCAGCCGGGGACAGGGTGCGGTTCCCGGGGAGCTGTTTTTT. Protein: CASSRGQGAVPGELFF.

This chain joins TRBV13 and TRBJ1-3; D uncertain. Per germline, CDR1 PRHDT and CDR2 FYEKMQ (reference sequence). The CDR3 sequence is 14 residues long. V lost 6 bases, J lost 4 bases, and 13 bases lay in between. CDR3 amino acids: CASRGGIRGNTIYF. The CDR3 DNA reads TGTGCCAGCAGGGGAGGGATACGGGGAAACACCATATATTTT.

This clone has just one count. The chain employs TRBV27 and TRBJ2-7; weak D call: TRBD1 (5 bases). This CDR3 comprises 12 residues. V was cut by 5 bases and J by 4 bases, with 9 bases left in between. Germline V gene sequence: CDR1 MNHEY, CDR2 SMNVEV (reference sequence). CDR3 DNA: TGTGCCAGCAGTCTCCAGGGTTACGAGCAGTACTTC. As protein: CASSLQGYEQYF.

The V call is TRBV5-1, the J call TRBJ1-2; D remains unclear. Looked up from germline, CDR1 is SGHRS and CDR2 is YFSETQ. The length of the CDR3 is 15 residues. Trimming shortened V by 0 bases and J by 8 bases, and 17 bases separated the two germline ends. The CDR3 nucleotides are TGCGCCAGCAGCTTGGCTCCCTCTGCCCAGTACGGCTACACCTTC. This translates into CASSLAPSAQYGYTF. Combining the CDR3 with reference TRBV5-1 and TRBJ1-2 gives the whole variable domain KAGVTQTPRYLIKTRGQQVTLSCSPISGHRSVSWYQQTPGQGLQFLFEYFSETQRNKGNFPGRFSGRQFSNSRSEMNVSTLELGDSALYLCASSLAPSAQYGYTFGSGTRLTVV.

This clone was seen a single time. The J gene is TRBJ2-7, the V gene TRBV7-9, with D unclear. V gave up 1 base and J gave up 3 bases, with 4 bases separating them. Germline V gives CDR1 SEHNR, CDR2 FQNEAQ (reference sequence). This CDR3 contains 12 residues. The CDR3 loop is CASSLDFYEQYF. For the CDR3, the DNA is TGTGCCAGCAGCTTAGACTTCTACGAGCAGTACTTC.

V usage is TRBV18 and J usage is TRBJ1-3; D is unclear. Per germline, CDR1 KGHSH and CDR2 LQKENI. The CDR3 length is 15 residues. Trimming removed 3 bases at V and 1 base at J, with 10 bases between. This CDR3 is CASSPTVQSGNTIYF. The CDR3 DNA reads TGTGCCAGCTCACCCACAGTTCAATCTGGAAACACCATATATTTT.

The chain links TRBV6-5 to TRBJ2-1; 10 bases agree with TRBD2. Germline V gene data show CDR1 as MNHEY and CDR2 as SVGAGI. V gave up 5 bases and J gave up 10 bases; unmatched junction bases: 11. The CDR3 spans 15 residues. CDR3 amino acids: CASSPTVLAGEEQFF. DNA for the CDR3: TGTGCCAGCAGTCCTACGGTGCTAGCGGGAGAGGAGCAGTTCTTC.

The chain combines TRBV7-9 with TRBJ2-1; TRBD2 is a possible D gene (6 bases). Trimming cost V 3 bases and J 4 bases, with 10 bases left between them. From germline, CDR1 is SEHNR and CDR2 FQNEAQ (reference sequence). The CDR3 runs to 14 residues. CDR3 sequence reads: CASSFFAGYNEQFF. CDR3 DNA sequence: TGTGCCAGCAGCTTTTTTGCGGGATACAATGAGCAGTTCTTC.

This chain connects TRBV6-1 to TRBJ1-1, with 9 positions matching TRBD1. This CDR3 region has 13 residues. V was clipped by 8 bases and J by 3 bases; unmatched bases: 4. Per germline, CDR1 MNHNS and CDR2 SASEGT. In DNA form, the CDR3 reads TGTGCCAGCGTCCGGGACAGGGACACTGAAGCTTTCTTT. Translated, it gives CASVRDRDTEAFF.

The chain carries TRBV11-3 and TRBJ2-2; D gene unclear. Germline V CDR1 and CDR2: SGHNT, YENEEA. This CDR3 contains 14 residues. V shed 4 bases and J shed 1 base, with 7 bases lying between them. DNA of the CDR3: TGTGCCAGCAGCTCTAGACTGAACACCGGGGAGCTGTTTTTT. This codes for CASSSRLNTGELFF.

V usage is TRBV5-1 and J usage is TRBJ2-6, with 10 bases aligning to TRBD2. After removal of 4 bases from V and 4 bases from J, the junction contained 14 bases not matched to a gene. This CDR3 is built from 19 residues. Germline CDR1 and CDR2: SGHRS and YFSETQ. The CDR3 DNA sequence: TGCGCCAGCAGCCCACGGCCCCTAGCGGGAGTCTCCGGGGCCAACGTCCTGACTTTC. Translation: CASSPRPLAGVSGANVLTF.

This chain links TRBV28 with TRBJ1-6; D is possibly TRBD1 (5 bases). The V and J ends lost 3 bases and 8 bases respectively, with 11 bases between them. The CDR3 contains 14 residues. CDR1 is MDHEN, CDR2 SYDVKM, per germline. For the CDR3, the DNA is TGTGCCAGCAGTTTCAGCGGGGGTGATTCACCCCTCCACTTT. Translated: CASSFSGGDSPLHF.

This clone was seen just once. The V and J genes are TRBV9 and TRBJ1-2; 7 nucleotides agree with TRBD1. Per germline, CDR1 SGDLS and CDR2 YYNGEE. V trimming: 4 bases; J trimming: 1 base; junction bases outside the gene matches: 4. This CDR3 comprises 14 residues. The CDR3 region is CASSQWDSNYGYTF. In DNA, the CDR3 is TGTGCCAGCAGCCAGTGGGACAGTAACTATGGCTACACCTTC.

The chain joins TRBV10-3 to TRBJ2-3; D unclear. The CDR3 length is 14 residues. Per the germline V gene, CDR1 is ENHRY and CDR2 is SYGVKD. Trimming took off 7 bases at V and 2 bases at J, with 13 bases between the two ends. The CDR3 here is CAITGDPATDTQYF. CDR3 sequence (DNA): TGTGCCATCACCGGAGACCCCGCCACAGATACGCAGTATTTT.

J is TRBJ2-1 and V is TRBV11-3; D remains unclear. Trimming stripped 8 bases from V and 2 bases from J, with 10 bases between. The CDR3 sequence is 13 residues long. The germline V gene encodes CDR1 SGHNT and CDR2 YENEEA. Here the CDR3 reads CASGHDTYNEQFF. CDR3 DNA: TGTGCCAGCGGCCACGACACCTACAATGAGCAGTTCTTC.

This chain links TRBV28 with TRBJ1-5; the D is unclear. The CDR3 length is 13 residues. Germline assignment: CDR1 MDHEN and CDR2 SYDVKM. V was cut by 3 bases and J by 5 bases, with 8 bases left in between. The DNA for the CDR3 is TGTGCCAGCAGTTTCCGGGTTTATCAGCCCCAGCATTTT. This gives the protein CASSFRVYQPQHF.

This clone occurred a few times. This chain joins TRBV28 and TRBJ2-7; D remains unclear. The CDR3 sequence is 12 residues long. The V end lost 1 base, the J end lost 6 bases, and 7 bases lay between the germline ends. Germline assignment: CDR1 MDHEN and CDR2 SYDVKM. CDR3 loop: CASSLLGSEQYF. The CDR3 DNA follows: TGTGCCAGCAGTTTATTGGGCAGCGAGCAGTACTTC.

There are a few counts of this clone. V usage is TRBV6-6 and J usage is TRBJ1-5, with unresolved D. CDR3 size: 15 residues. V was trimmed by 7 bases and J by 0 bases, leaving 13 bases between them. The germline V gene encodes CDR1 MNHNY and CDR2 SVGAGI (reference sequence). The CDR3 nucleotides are TGTGCCAGCAAGCCTTTGAAGAATAGCAATCAGCCCCAGCATTTT. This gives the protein CASKPLKNSNQPQHF.

The DNA of the CDR3 is TGTGCCTCTGGACAGCCTAAGTGGGAGACCCAGTACTTC. Translated, it gives CASGQPKWETQYF. The genes are TRBV30 and TRBJ2-5, with D perhaps matching TRBD1 (6 bases). The CDR3 extends over 13 amino acids. Germline-derived CDR1 and CDR2 are GTSNPN and SVGIG (reference sequence). V was clipped by 7 bases and J by 5 bases, with 17 bases between them.

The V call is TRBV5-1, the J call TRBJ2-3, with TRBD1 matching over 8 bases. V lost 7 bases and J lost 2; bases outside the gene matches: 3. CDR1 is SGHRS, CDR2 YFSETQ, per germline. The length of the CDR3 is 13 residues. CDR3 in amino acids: CASADRVTDTQYF. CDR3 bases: TGCGCCAGCGCGGACAGGGTCACAGATACGCAGTATTTT. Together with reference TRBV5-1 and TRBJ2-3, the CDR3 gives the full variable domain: KAGVTQTPRYLIKTRGQQVTLSCSPISGHRSVSWYQQTPGQGLQFLFEYFSETQRNKGNFPGRFSGRQFSNSRSEMNVSTLELGDSALYLCASADRVTDTQYFGPGTRLTVL.

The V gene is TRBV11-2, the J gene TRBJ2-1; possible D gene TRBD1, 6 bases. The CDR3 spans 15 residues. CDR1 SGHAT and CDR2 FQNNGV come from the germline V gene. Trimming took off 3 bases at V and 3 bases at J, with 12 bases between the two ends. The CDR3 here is CASSLTGTSYNEQFF. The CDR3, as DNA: TGTGCCAGCAGCTTGACCGGGACAAGCTACAATGAGCAGTTCTTC.

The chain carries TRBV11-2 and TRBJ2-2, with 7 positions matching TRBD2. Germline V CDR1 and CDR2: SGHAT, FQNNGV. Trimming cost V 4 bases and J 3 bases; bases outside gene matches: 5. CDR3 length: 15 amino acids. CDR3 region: CASSSPSGHTGELFF. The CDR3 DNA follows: TGTGCCAGCAGCTCCCCTAGCGGACACACCGGGGAGCTGTTTTTT.

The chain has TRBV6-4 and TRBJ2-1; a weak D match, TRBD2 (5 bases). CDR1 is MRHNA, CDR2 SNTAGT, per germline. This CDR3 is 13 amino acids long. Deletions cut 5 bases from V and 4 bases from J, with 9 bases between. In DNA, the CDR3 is TGTGCCAGCAGTCTGACGGGATACAATGAGCAGTTCTTC. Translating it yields CASSLTGYNEQFF.

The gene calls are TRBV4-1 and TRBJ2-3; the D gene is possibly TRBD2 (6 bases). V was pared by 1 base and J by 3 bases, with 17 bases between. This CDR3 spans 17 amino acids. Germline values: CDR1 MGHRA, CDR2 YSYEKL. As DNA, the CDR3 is TGCGCCAGCAGCCAAGGACTAGGCGGTTTCCGAACAGATACGCAGTATTTT. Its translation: CASSQGLGGFRTDTQYF.

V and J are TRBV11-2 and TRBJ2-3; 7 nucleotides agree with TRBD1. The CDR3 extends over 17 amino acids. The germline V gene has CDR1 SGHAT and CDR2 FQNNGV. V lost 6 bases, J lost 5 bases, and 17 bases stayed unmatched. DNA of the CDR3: TGTGCCAGCAGTTCCACACGGGGCGTGACAGGGAGAGATACGCAGTATTTT. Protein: CASSSTRGVTGRDTQYF.

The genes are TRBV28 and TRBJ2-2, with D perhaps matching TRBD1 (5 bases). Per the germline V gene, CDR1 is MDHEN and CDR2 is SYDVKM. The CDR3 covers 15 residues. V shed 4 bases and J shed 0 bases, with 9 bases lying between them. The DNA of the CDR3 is TGTGCCAGCAGTTGGCACAGGACGAACACCGGGGAGCTGTTTTTT. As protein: CASSWHRTNTGELFF.

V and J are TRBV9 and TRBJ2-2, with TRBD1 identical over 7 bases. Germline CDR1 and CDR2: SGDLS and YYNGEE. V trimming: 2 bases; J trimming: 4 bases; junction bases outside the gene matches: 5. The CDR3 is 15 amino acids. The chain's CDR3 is CASSVTGLGTGELFF. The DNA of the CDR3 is TGTGCCAGCAGCGTGACAGGGCTGGGCACCGGGGAGCTGTTTTTT.

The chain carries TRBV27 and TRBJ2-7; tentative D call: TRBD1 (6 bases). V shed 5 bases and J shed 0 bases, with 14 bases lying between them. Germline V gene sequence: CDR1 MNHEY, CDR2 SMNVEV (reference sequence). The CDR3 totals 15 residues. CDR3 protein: CASSPYRDISYEQYF. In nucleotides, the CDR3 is TGTGCCAGCAGTCCCTACCGGGACATCTCCTACGAGCAGTACTTC.